The sample holds one count of the clone carrying this T cell receptor (beta chain). What it binds is unknown. The germline V gene encodes CDR1 SEHNR and CDR2 FQNEAQ (reference sequence). The CDR3 has 17 amino acids. V shed 4 bases, J shed 1 base, and the junction held 6 bases outside the gene matches. The sample comes from a study of T-cell memory formation after mild COVID-19. Study-wide results and limits: Clones that got smaller from day 15 to 85 had even CD4/CD8, while clones growing later tipped toward CD4+.

5'RACE with constant-segment primers yielded barcoded, UMI-tagged TCR alpha and TCR beta cDNA libraries. Using its own MiXCR run on the 5' RACE reads, TCRdb lists one record per CDR3 protein. The table has 150,000 to 200,000 distinct CDR3 sequences, about 15% seen once; the top ten hold 11% to 15%. This receptor was identified in an adult woman who had mild COVID-19 (a few samples of this study predate the infection). Cell type and time point are not known. Sequencing was performed on PBMCs or a T cell subset sorted from them (not recorded which). The genes are TRBV7-9 and TRBJ2-1; 11 bases align to TRBD2. Here the CDR3 DNA reads TGTGCCAGCAGCTCCCCCCGGACTAGCGGGTCCTACAATGAGCAGTTCTTC. Translation: CASSSPRTSGSYNEQFF.